The 13 T cell receptor beta chains below all came from one sample that was sequenced in a study of identical twins. TCRdb fed the 5' RACE reads into MiXCR, producing one record per CDR3 protein. Here the sample spans under 300,000 distinct CDR3 sequences, 11% to 15% being singletons. The material sequenced was memory (CD45RO+) T cells sorted from blood. The receptors were gathered from a woman between 18 and 29 years old in good health.

This chain uses TRBV5-1 with TRBJ2-1; 9 bases match TRBD2. The length of the CDR3 is 18 residues. With 1 base clipped from V and 0 bases from J, the junction kept 8 bases outside the gene matches. Germline-derived CDR1 and CDR2 are SGHRS and YFSETQ. CDR3 sequence reads: CASSLRASGESSYNEQFF. The CDR3 DNA follows: TGCGCCAGCAGCTTGAGGGCTAGCGGGGAAAGCTCCTACAATGAGCAGTTCTTC. Looking up the rest from reference TRBV5-1 and TRBJ2-1 gives the full variable domain: KAGVTQTPRYLIKTRGQQVTLSCSPISGHRSVSWYQQTPGQGLQFLFEYFSETQRNKGNFPGRFSGRQFSNSRSEMNVSTLELGDSALYLCASSLRASGESSYNEQFFGPGTRLTVL.

This clonotype came up a few times. This chain connects TRBV4-3 to TRBJ2-6; 8 positions agree with TRBD1. Trimming took 0 bases from V and 8 from J; bases not matched to a gene: 12. Germline V gene data show CDR1 as LGHNA and CDR2 as YSLEER. The length of the CDR3 is 18 residues. The CDR3 DNA is TGCGCCAGCAGCCAAGATTTTAGACAGGGGTTTGTTTCCAACGTCCTGACTTTC. This gives the protein CASSQDFRQGFVSNVLTF.

This clonotype turned up a few times. The J gene is TRBJ2-3, the V gene TRBV7-3, with a possible D match to TRBD2 (6 bases). The CDR3 contains 15 residues. Trimming stripped 4 bases from V and 4 bases from J, with 15 bases between. Germline V gene sequence: CDR1 SGHTA, CDR2 FQGTGA. CDR3 in amino acids: CASSSPGGAADTQYF. CDR3 sequence (DNA): TGTGCCAGCAGCTCCCCCGGGGGAGCAGCAGATACGCAGTATTTT.

This clonotype appeared a few times. The V call is TRBV5-1, the J call TRBJ2-5; D unclear. The germline V gene has CDR1 SGHRS and CDR2 YFSETQ. CDR3 length: 16 residues. Trimming shortened V by 3 bases and J by 1 base, and 16 bases separated the two germline ends. The chain's CDR3 is CASSSVGGGIQETQYF. CDR3 nucleotide sequence: TGCGCCAGCAGCTCGGTGGGCGGTGGGATCCAAGAGACCCAGTACTTC. Variable domain in full (rest from reference TRBV5-1 and TRBJ2-5): KAGVTQTPRYLIKTRGQQVTLSCSPISGHRSVSWYQQTPGQGLQFLFEYFSETQRNKGNFPGRFSGRQFSNSRSEMNVSTLELGDSALYLCASSSVGGGIQETQYFGPGTRLLVL.

This clonotype was counted only a few times. V gene TRBV10-3 combines with J gene TRBJ2-1; unclear D gene. Germline values: CDR1 ENHRY, CDR2 SYGVKD. Trimming took off 3 bases at V and 0 bases at J, with 12 bases between the two ends. This CDR3 comprises 16 residues. The CDR3 DNA reads TGTGCCATCAGTGATCAAGCACCGAGCTCCTACAATGAGCAGTTCTTC. This sequence encodes CAISDQAPSSYNEQFF.

The chain recombines TRBV7-9 with TRBJ1-1, with 8 bases lining up with TRBD1. The CDR3 runs 14 residues. Germline V lookup: CDR1 SEHNR, CDR2 FQNEAQ (reference sequence). Trimming took 5 bases from V and 11 from J; bases not matched to a gene: 13. CDR3 sequence: CASSGDRTGRKAFF. CDR3 nucleotide sequence: TGTGCCAGCAGCGGCGACAGGACAGGGCGGAAGGCTTTCTTT.

This clonotype was picked up a small number of times. The genes are TRBV12-3 or TRBV12-4 and TRBJ2-1; TRBD2 matches 9 bases. This CDR3 is built from 15 residues. V lost 7 bases, J lost 8 bases, and 12 bases stayed unmatched. The CDR3 DNA follows: TGTGCCAGCATGTATGTGCGGGAGGGTCCCGATGAGCAGTTCTTC. It is translated as CASMYVREGPDEQFF.

V and J are TRBV9 and TRBJ2-7, with 12 bases identical to TRBD1. Per the germline V gene, CDR1 is SGDLS and CDR2 is YYNGEE. The junction had 11 bases not matched to a gene; V was cut back by 0 bases and J by 7 bases. The CDR3 has 17 residues. The CDR3 is CASSVALPGQGAQEQYF. For the CDR3, the DNA is TGTGCCAGCAGCGTAGCCTTGCCGGGACAGGGGGCCCAAGAGCAGTACTTC.

In its sample, this clonotype was seen many times. The chain has TRBV5-6 and TRBJ2-5, with TRBD2 matching 8 bases. The CDR3 sequence is 14 residues long. The V gene end was trimmed by 2 bases and the J gene end by 5 bases; junction bases not matched to a gene: 5. CDR1 is SGHDT, CDR2 YYEEEE, per germline. This CDR3 reads CASSLIAGYETQYF. The CDR3 DNA reads as TGTGCCAGCAGCTTAATAGCGGGATACGAGACCCAGTACTTC.

This clonotype has just a few counts. The rearrangement links TRBV9 to TRBJ2-1; 7 bases agree with TRBD2. Germline V gives CDR1 SGDLS, CDR2 YYNGEE. V was clipped by 0 bases and J by 7 bases; unmatched bases: 4. The CDR3 runs to 14 residues. The CDR3: CASSVDREENEQFF. The CDR3 DNA reads TGTGCCAGCAGCGTAGATCGGGAGGAGAATGAGCAGTTCTTC.

This chain links TRBV12-5 with TRBJ2-5; tentative D call: TRBD2 (6 bases). The CDR3 spans 14 residues. Germline V gene sequence: CDR1 LGHNT, CDR2 FRNRAP. Trimming shortened V by 6 bases and J by 7 bases, and 18 bases separated the two germline ends. CDR3 region: CASGRSEGRGTQYF. The CDR3 nucleotides are TGTGCTAGTGGCCGGTCGGAGGGCCGCGGGACCCAGTACTTC.

This clonotype was detected a few times. CDR3 residues: CASSDRGHLGGYTF. CDR3 nucleotides: TGTGCCAGCAGTGACAGGGGGCATTTGGGCGGCTACACCTTC. V gene TRBV2 combines with J gene TRBJ1-2, with TRBD1 identical over 8 bases. The J segment lost 8 bases and the V segment lost 3 bases, leaving 8 bases of the junction unmatched. CDR3 length: 14 amino acids. From germline, CDR1 is SNHLY and CDR2 FYNNEI. The variable domain in full, completed from reference TRBV2 and TRBJ1-2, reads EPEVTQTPSHQVTQMGQEVILRCVPISNHLYFYWYRQILGQKVEFLVSFYNNEISEKSEIFDDQFSVERPDGSNFTLKIRSTKLEDSAMYFCASSDRGHLGGYTFGSGTRLTVV.

This clonotype showed up just a few times. The chain recombines TRBV5-1 with TRBJ2-7; a weak D match, TRBD2 (5 bases). V was shortened by 3 bases and J by 6 bases, with 10 bases between the two germline ends. Germline CDR1 is SGHRS and CDR2 is YFSETQ. The CDR3 sequence is 12 residues long. CDR3 protein: CASSYHEGEQYF. CDR3 sequence (DNA): TGCGCCAGCAGCTACCACGAGGGCGAGCAGTACTTC.